The T cell receptor (beta chain) under discussion was sequenced for a study of cytomegalovirus exposure and HLA in healthy donors. PCR involved 60 Vbeta and 13 Jbeta primers. The table came from immunoSEQ multiplex PCR; TCRdb's copy has only in-frame clones and leaves some out. This table lists some 200,000 clones. V lost 5 bases to trimming and J lost 10 bases, with 15 bases between them. Germline-derived CDR1 and CDR2 are LNHDA and SQIVND (reference sequence). The CDR3 is 13 residues long. To note about this clone: Its antigen is not known.

Study-level results: Among immune exposure information, only CMV serostatus was available.

This receptor was taken from a boy aged 5-17 years in good health and CMV-seronegative. This chain connects TRBV19 to TRBJ1-5; a weak D match, TRBD1 (6 bases). The sequenced sample was PBMCs. CDR3 nucleotides: TGTGCCAGTAGTCTCAAGGACAGCCTCCCCCAGCATTTT. Protein sequence: CASSLKDSLPQHF.